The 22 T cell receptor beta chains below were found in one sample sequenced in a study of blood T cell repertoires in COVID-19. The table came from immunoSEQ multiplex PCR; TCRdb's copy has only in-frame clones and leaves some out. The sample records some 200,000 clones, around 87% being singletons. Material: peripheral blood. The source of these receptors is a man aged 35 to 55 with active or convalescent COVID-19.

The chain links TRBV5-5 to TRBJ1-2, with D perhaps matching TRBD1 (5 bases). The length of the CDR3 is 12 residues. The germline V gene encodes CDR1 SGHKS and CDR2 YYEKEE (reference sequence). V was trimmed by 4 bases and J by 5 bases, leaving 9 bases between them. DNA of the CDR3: TGTGCCAGCAGCATAGACAGATATGGCTACACCTTC. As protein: CASSIDRYGYTF.

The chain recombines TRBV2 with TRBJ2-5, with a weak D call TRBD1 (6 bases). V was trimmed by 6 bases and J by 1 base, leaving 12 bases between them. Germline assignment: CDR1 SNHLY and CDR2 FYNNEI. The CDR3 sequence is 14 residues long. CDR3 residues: CASRPGHLQETQYF. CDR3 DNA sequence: TGTGCCAGCAGACCGGGACACCTCCAAGAGACCCAGTACTTC.

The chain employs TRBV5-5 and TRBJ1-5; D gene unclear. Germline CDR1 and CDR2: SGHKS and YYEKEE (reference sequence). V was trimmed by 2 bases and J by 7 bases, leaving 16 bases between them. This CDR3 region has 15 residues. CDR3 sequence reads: CASSFGGHGNQPQHF. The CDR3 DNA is TGTGCCAGCAGCTTTGGTGGGCACGGGAACCAGCCCCAGCATTTT.

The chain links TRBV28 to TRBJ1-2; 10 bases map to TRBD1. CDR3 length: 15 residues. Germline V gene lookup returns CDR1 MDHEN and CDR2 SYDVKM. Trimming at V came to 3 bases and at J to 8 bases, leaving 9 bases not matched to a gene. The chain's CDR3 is CASSFLDRGPSGYTF. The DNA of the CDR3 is TGTGCCAGCAGTTTCCTAGACAGGGGGCCATCGGGCTACACCTTC.

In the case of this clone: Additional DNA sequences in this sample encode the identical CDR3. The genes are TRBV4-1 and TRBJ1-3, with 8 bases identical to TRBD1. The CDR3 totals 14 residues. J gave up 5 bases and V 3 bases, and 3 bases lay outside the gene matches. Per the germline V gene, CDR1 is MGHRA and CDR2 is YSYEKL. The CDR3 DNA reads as TGCGCCAGCAGCCAGCGGACAGGGAGAAACACCATATATTTT. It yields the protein CASSQRTGRNTIYF.

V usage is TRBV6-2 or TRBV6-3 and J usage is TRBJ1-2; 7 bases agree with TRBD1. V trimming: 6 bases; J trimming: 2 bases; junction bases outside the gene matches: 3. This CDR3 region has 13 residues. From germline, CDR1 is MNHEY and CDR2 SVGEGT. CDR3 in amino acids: CASSPDRNYGYTF. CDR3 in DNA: TGTGCCAGCAGCCCGGACAGGAACTATGGCTACACCTTC.

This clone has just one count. This CDR3 reads CASSQRSAGAYNEQFF. CDR3 coding DNA: TGTGCCAGCAGCCAAAGGTCTGCGGGGGCCTACAATGAGCAGTTCTTC. The chain joins TRBV16 to TRBJ2-1; 7 positions agree with TRBD2. The V gene's germline CDR1 is KGHSY and CDR2 FQNENV. This CDR3 spans 16 amino acids. V dropped 2 bases and J dropped 2; count of bases not matched to a gene: 6.

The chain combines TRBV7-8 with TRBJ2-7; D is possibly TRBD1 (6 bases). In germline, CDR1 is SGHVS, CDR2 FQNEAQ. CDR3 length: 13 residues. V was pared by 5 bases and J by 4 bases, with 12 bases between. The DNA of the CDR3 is TGTGCCAGCAGCCCCGGTAGGGGGTACGAGCAGTACTTC. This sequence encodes CASSPGRGYEQYF.

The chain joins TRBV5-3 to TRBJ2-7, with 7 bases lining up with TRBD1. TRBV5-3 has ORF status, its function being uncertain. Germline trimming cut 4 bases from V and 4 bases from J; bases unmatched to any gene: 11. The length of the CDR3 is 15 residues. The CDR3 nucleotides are TGTGCCAGAAGCAGAGCCGGGACAGAGACTTACGAGCAGTACTTC. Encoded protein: CARSRAGTETYEQYF.

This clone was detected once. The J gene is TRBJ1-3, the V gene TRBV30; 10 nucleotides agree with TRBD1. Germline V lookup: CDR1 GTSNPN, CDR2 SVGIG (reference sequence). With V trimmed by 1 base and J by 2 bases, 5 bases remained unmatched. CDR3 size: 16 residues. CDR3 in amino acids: CAWSARTGGTGNTIYF. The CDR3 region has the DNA TGTGCCTGGAGTGCCCGGACAGGGGGTACTGGAAACACCATATATTTT. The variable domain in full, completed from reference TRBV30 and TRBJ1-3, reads SQTIHQWPATLVQPVGSPLSLECTVEGTSNPNLYWYRQAAGRGLQLLFYSVGIGQISSEVPQNLSASRPQDRQFILSSKKLLLSDSGFYLCAWSARTGGTGNTIYFGEGSWLTVV.

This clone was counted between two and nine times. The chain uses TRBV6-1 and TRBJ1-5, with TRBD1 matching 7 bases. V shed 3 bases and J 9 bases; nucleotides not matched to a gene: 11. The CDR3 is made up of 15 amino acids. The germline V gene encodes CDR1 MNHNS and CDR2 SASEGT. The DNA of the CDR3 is TGTGCCAGCAGTGAGAGGGGGCCCCTCAACTGGCCCCAGCATTTT. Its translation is CASSERGPLNWPQHF.

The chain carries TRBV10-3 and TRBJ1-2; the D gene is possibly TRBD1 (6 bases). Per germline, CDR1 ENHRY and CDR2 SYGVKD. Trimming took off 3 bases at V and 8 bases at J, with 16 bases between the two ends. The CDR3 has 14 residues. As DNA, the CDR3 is TGTGCCATCAGTGAAATTCAGGGGATAGACGGCTACACCTTC. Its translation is CAISEIQGIDGYTF.

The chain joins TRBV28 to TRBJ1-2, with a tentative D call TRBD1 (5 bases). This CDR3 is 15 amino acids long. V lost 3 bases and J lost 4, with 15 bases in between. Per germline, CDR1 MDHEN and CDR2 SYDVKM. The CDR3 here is CASSLSGFRSYGYTF. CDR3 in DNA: TGTGCCAGCAGTTTGTCAGGGTTTCGTTCCTATGGCTACACCTTC.

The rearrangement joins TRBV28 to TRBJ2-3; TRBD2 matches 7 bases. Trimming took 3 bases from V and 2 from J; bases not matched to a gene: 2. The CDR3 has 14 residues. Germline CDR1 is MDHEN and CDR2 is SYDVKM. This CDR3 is CASSLGGSTDTQYF. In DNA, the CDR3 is TGTGCCAGCAGTTTGGGAGGGTCCACAGATACGCAGTATTTT.

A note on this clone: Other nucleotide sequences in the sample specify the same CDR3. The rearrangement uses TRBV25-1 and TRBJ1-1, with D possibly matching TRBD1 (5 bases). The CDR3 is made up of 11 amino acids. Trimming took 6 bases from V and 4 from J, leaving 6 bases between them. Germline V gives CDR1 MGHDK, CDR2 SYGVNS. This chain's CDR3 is CASRGGTEAFF. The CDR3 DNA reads TGTGCCAGCAGGGGGGGCACTGAAGCTTTCTTT.

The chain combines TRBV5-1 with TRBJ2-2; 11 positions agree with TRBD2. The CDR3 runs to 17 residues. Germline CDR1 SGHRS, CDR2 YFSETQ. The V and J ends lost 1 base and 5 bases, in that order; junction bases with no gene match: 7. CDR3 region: CASSLNSGGALTGELFF. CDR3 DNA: TGCGCCAGCAGCTTGAATAGCGGGGGGGCTCTAACCGGGGAGCTGTTTTTT.

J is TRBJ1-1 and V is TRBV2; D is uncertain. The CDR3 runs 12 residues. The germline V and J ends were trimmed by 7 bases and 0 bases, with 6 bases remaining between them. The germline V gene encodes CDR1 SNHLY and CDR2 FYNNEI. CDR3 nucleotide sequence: TGTGCCAGCATCGAGATGAACACTGAAGCTTTCTTT. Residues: CASIEMNTEAFF.

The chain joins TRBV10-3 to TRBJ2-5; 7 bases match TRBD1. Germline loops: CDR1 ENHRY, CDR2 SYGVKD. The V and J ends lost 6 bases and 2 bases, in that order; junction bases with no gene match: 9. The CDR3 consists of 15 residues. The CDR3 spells CAISHPDRAQETQYF. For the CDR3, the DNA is TGTGCCATCAGCCACCCTGACAGGGCTCAAGAGACCCAGTACTTC.

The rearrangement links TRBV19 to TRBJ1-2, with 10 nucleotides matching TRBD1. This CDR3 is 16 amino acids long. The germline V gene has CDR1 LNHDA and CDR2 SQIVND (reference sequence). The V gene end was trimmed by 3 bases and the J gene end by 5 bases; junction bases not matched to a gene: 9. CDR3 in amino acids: CASSIRQGAVGYGYTF. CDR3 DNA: TGTGCCAGTAGTATTCGACAGGGGGCAGTAGGTTATGGCTACACCTTC.

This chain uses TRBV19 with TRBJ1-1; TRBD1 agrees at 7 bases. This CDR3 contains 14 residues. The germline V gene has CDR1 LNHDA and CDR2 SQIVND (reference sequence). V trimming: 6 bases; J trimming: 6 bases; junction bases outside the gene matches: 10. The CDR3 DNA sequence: TGTGCCAGTAGCGGGGGACAGCCTTGGCCTGAAGCTTTCTTT. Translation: CASSGGQPWPEAFF.

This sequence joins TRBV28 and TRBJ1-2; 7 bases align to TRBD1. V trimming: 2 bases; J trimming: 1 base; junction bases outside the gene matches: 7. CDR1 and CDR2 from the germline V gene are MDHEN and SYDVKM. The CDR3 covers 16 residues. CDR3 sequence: CASSLVDRELNYGYTF. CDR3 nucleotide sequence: TGTGCCAGCAGTTTAGTCGACAGGGAGCTTAACTATGGCTACACCTTC.

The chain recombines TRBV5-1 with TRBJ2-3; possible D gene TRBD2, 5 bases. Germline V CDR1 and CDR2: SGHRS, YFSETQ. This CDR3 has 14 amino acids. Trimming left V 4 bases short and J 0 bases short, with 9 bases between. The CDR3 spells CASSGWTSTDTQYF. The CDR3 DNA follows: TGCGCCAGCAGCGGATGGACTAGCACAGATACGCAGTATTTT.